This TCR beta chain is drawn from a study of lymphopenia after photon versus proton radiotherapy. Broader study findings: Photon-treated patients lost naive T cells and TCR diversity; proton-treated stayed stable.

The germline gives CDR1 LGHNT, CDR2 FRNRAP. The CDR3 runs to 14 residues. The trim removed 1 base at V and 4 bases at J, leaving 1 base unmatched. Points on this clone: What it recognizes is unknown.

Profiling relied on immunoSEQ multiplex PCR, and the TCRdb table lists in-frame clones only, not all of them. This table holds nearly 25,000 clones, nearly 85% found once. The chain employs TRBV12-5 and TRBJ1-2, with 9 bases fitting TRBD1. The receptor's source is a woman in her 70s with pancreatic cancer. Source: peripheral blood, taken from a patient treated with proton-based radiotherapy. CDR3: CASGLDRGLYGYTF. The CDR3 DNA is TGTGCTAGTGGTTTGGACAGGGGGCTCTATGGCTACACCTTC.